Listed below are T cell receptor beta chains from one sample, sequenced in a study of blood T cell repertoires in COVID-19. Profiled with immunoSEQ multiplex PCR; TCRdb holds only in-frame clones, not every one. The sample records some 300,000 clones, approximately 90% being singletons. The specimen was peripheral blood. These receptor sequences come from a woman aged 25-40 years who had recovered from COVID-19. CDR3s include the opening cysteine and the closing phenylalanine or tryptophan. The D gene is left open where the match is weak. The size field is filled for only some rows; it gives once, few, many or a size class.

size,J,V,D,DNA,CDR3
.,TRBJ1-1,TRBV30,TRBD1,TGTGCCTGGAGACCAAACAGGGGGCGGTACCCTGAAGCTTTCTTT,CAWRPNRGRYPEAFF
.,TRBJ2-7,TRBV30,.,TGTGCCTCAACACAGTCAGGGGACGAGCAGTACTTC,CASTQSGDEQYF
.,TRBJ1-2,TRBV12-5,TRBD1,TGTGCTAGTGGTTCAGAGGACAGGGCCCGGCGTCCTTCCTATGGCTACACCTTC,CASGSEDRARRPSYGYTF
.,TRBJ2-7,TRBV14,TRBD1,TGTGCCAGCAGCAGTGGGACAGGTCACACCGAGCAGTACTTC,CASSSGTGHTEQYF
.,TRBJ2-1,TRBV7-8,TRBD1,TGTGCCAGCAGCCAACACCGGGACAGGGGGTCTAGCGAGCAGTTCTTC,CASSQHRDRGSSEQFF
.,TRBJ2-3,TRBV7-2,TRBD2,TGTGCCAGCAGCTTTGCCGCCGGACTAGGCACAGATACGCAGTATTTT,CASSFAAGLGTDTQYF
.,TRBJ1-2,TRBV27,.,TGTGCCAGCAGTTTACGCAGAGGCCATGGCTACACCTTC,CASSLRRGHGYTF
few,TRBJ2-5,TRBV18,.,TGTGCCAGCTCACCCGCAGGGGAGACCCAGTACTTC,CASSPAGETQYF
.,TRBJ2-3,TRBV27,.,TGTGCCAGCAGGTATAAAGGAGACCCTAGCACAGATACGCAGTATTTT,CASRYKGDPSTDTQYF
.,TRBJ1-5,TRBV28,.,TGTGCCAGCAGTTCACCAGACAGCCCGCCCCAGCATTTT,CASSSPDSPPQHF
.,TRBJ2-7,TRBV3-1/TRBV3-2,TRBD2,TGTGCCAGCAGCCAAAAGGCTAGCGGCGAGCAGTACTTC,CASSQKASGEQYF
.,TRBJ2-7,TRBV11-3,.,TGTGCCAGCAGCTTGAACAGGGACTACGAGCAGTACTTC,CASSLNRDYEQYF
.,TRBJ2-1,TRBV28,TRBD2,TGTGCCAGCACGGGGGGGAACTACAATGAGCAGTTCTTC,CASTGGNYNEQFF
once,TRBJ1-4,TRBV5-1,.,TGCGCCAGCAGCTTGGAACAGGCCTCCGAAAAACTGTTTTTT,CASSLEQASEKLFF
.,TRBJ2-3,TRBV7-2,.,TGTGCCAGCAGCTTAGACACCGACAGTACGCAGTATTTT,CASSLDTDSTQYF
few,TRBJ2-2,TRBV7-3,TRBD2,TGTGCCAGCAGCTCCAGACTAGCGGGGGCCGGGGAGCTGTTTTTT,CASSSRLAGAGELFF
few,TRBJ1-1,TRBV2,TRBD1,TGTGCCAGCAGTGTCCAGGGGGCGAGTACTGAAGCTTTCTTT,CASSVQGASTEAFF
.,TRBJ1-5,TRBV6-1,TRBD1,TGTGCCAGCAGTGAGACAGGGGACAATCAGCCCCAGCATTTT,CASSETGDNQPQHF
few,TRBJ2-7,TRBV7-9,.,TGTGCCAGCAGCACCGCCTTGGGCAGGGGAAGGCACGAGCAGTACTTC,CASSTALGRGRHEQYF
.,TRBJ2-1,TRBV6-1,TRBD1,TGTGCCAGCAGTGGACAAGGGACAGTTCGACCCAATGAGCAGTTCTTC,CASSGQGTVRPNEQFF
.,TRBJ2-7,TRBV4-3,TRBD1,TGCGCCAGCAGCCAAGATCAGGGACAGACCTACGAGCAGTACTTC,CASSQDQGQTYEQYF
once,TRBJ2-4,TRBV12-5,TRBD2,TGTGCTAGTGGTAACCCAGGGGAGAGACTAGCGGGGTACCCACAAAAAAACATTCAGTACTTC,CASGNPGERLAGYPQKNIQYF
.,TRBJ1-1,TRBV2,.,TGTGCCAGCAGTGCGTGGAGGAACACTGAAGCTTTCTTT,CASSAWRNTEAFF
.,TRBJ1-2,TRBV28,.,TGTGCCAGCAGGGCTCAGGGGACCTATGGCTACACCTTC,CASRAQGTYGYTF
.,TRBJ2-5,TRBV6-4,.,TGTGCCAGCAGTGACCATAGCGGTCAAGAGACCCAGTACTTC,CASSDHSGQETQYF
.,TRBJ2-3,TRBV29-1,.,TGCAGCGTTACTAGACACCCCTCGACAGATACGCAGTATTTT,CSVTRHPSTDTQYF
.,TRBJ1-1,TRBV7-3,.,TGTGCCAGCAGCTTAACGAACAGGAACACTGAAGCTTTCTTT,CASSLTNRNTEAFF
.,TRBJ2-7,TRBV6-5,.,TGTGCCAGCACCCTAGGGCCCGGCGGGGAGCAGTACTTC,CASTLGPGGEQYF
few,TRBJ2-1,TRBV2,TRBD2,TGTGCCACAGCCGGGGTAGCGGGAGCGAATGAGCAGTTCTTC,CATAGVAGANEQFF
.,TRBJ2-3,TRBV24-1,.,TGTGCCACCAGTGATACGGGAGTCTCACAAGTAGATACGCAGTATTTT,CATSDTGVSQVDTQYF
.,TRBJ2-3,TRBV4-1,TRBD1,TGCGCCAGCAGCCCCACGGACAGGAACACAGATACGCAGTATTTT,CASSPTDRNTDTQYF
.,TRBJ2-2,TRBV5-6,TRBD2,TGTGCCAGCAGCTTGGTAGGCACTAGCGGTCGAGCAGGGGAGCTGTTTTTT,CASSLVGTSGRAGELFF
.,TRBJ1-1,TRBV7-2,.,TGTGCCAGCAGCCCTCTCACGAGGGAAGCTTTCTTT,CASSPLTREAFF
.,TRBJ2-3,TRBV6-6,TRBD1,TGTGCCAGCAGTTACTTCGGACAGGGGGCAGGTACGCAGTATTTT,CASSYFGQGAGTQYF